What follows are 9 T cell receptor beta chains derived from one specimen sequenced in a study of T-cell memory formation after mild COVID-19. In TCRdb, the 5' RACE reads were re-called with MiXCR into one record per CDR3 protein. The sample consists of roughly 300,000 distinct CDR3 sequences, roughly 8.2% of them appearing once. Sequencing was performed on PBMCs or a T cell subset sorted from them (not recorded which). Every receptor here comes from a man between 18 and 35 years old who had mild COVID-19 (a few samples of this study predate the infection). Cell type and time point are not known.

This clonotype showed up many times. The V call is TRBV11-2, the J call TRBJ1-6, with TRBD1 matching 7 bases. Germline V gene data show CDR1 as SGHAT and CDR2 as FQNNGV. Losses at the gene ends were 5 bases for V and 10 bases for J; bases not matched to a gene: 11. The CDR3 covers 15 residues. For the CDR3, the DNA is TGTGCCAGCAGCCCATCAAGACAGGGCTTATCACCCCTCCACTTT. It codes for CASSPSRQGLSPLHF.

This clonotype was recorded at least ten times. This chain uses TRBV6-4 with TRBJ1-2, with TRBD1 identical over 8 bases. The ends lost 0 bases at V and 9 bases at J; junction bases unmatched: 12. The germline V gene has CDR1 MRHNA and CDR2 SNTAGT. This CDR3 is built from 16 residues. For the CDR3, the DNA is TGTGCCAGCAGTGACTCCCCCGGGCAGGGGGCAGAGAGCTACACCTTC. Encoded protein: CASSDSPGQGAESYTF.

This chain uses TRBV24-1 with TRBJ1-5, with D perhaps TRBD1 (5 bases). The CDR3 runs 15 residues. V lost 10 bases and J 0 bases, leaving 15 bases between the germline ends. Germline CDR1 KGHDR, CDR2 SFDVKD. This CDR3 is CATLWDGYSNQPQHF. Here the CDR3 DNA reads TGTGCCACGCTTTGGGACGGGTATAGCAATCAGCCCCAGCATTTT.

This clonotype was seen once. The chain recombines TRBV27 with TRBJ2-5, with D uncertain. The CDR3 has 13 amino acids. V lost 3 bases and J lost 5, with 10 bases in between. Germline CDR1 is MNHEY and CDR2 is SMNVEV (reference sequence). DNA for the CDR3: TGTGCCAGCAGTTTGGTCCCTGGGGAGACCCAGTACTTC. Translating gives CASSLVPGETQYF.

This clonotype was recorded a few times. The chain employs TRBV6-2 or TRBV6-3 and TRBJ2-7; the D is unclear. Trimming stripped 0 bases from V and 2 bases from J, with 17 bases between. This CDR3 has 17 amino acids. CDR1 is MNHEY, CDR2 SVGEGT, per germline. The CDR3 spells CASSYSISSGAPYEQYF. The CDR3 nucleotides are TGTGCCAGCAGTTACTCGATATCTTCCGGAGCCCCCTACGAGCAGTACTTC.

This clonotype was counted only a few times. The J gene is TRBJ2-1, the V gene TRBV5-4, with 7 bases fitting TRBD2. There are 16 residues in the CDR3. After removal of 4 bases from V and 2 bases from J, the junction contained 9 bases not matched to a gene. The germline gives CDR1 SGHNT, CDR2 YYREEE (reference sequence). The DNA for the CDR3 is TGTGCCAGCAGCACGCGGCAAGGGACTACCTACAATGAGCAGTTCTTC. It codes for CASSTRQGTTYNEQFF.

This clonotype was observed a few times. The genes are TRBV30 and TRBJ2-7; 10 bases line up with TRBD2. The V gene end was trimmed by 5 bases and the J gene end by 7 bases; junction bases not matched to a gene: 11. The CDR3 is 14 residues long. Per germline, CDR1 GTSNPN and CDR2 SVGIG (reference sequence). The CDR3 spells CAWESGGAGEEQYF. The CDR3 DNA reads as TGTGCCTGGGAGAGCGGGGGGGCCGGTGAGGAGCAGTACTTC.

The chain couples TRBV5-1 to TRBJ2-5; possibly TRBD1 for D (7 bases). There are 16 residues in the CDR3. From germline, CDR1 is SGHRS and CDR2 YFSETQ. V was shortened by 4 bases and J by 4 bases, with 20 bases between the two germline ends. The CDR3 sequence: CASSRPTGEDPETQYF. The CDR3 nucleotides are TGCGCCAGCAGCCGACCAACAGGGGAGGACCCAGAGACCCAGTACTTC.

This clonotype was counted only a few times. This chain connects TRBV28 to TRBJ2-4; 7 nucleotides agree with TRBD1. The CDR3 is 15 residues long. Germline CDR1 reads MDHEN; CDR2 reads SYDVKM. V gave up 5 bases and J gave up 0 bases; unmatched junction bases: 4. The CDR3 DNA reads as TGTGCCAGCAGTGGGACAGCTAAAGCCAAAAACATTCAGTACTTC. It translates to CASSGTAKAKNIQYF.